This is a list of T cell receptor beta chains from one sample in a study of CD8 T cells in Susac syndrome. TCRdb recomputed calls from the immunoSEQ multiplex PCR reads with MiXCR, one row per CDR3 protein. The sample has approximately 160,000 distinct CDR3 sequences; approximately 93% are singletons. The source material was CD4+ T cells from PBMCs. Every receptor here comes from a human donor with multiple sclerosis. Both conserved end residues are part of each CDR3. A D gene is named only where the DNA matches it firmly. The size of a clone is reported for some rows only, either as once, few or many, or as a class for expanded clones.

v_gene: TRBV18; j_gene: TRBJ2-5; d_gene: NA; abundance: once; CDR3aa: CASSPRASGLETQYF; CDR3nt: TGTGCCAGCTCACCACGGGCCAGCGGGTTAGAGACCCAGTACTTC
v_gene: TRBV4-1; j_gene: TRBJ2-1; d_gene: TRBD2; abundance: NA; CDR3aa: CASSQGLAGGQKGYNEQFF; CDR3nt: TGCGCCAGCAGCCAAGGCCTAGCGGGAGGTCAAAAGGGTTACAATGAGCAGTTCTTC
v_gene: TRBV4-3; j_gene: TRBJ1-2; d_gene: NA; abundance: NA; CDR3aa: CASSQDRAAYGYTF; CDR3nt: TGCGCCAGCAGCCAAGATAGGGCCGCCTATGGCTACACCTTC
v_gene: TRBV20-1; j_gene: TRBJ2-7; d_gene: TRBD2; abundance: NA; CDR3aa: CSARPGTSGSGGEQYF; CDR3nt: TGCAGTGCTAGACCCGGGACTAGCGGGAGCGGTGGCGAGCAGTACTTC
v_gene: TRBV7-2; j_gene: TRBJ2-3; d_gene: NA; abundance: NA; CDR3aa: CASRFTDTQYF; CDR3nt: TGTGCCAGCCGATTCACAGATACGCAGTATTTT
v_gene: TRBV20-1; j_gene: TRBJ1-1; d_gene: NA; abundance: NA; CDR3aa: CSARGHTGDTEAFF; CDR3nt: TGCAGTGCTAGAGGCCACACAGGAGACACTGAAGCTTTCTTT
v_gene: TRBV30; j_gene: TRBJ1-2; d_gene: NA; abundance: NA; CDR3aa: CAWSVQYGQRNNYGYTF; CDR3nt: TGTGCCTGGAGTGTACAGTACGGACAGCGAAATAACTATGGCTACACCTTC
v_gene: TRBV12-3/TRBV12-4; j_gene: TRBJ2-7; d_gene: TRBD1; abundance: NA; CDR3aa: CASRTTGGDVQYF; CDR3nt: TGTGCCAGCAGGACGACAGGGGGCGACGTGCAGTACTTC
v_gene: TRBV7-2; j_gene: TRBJ2-7; d_gene: TRBD2; abundance: NA; CDR3aa: CASSLRTSGSSYEQYF; CDR3nt: TGTGCCAGCAGCTTACGCACTAGCGGGAGCTCCTACGAGCAGTACTTC
v_gene: TRBV18; j_gene: TRBJ2-5; d_gene: NA; abundance: NA; CDR3aa: CASSPDQGFGGEETQYF; CDR3nt: TGTGCCAGCTCACCGGATCAGGGTTTCGGTGGCGAAGAGACCCAGTACTTC
v_gene: TRBV28; j_gene: TRBJ1-5; d_gene: NA; abundance: once; CDR3aa: CASTRGANFRGNQPQHF; CDR3nt: TGTGCCAGCACTCGAGGGGCGAACTTCCGAGGCAATCAGCCCCAGCATTTT
v_gene: TRBV10-3; j_gene: TRBJ2-5; d_gene: TRBD1; abundance: NA; CDR3aa: CAISTGDQETQYF; CDR3nt: TGTGCCATCAGTACAGGGGACCAAGAGACCCAGTACTTC
v_gene: TRBV7-6; j_gene: TRBJ1-5; d_gene: NA; abundance: NA; CDR3aa: CASSLERGWELCFWVLQPQHF; CDR3nt: TGTGCCAGCAGCTTAGAACGGGGGTGGGAGCTGTGTTTTTGGGTGTTGCAGCCCCAGCATTTT
v_gene: TRBV5-1; j_gene: TRBJ2-3; d_gene: NA; abundance: NA; CDR3aa: CASSPTSTDTQYF; CDR3nt: TGCGCCAGCAGCCCTACTAGCACAGATACGCAGTATTTT
v_gene: TRBV12-3/TRBV12-4; j_gene: TRBJ2-3; d_gene: NA; abundance: NA; CDR3aa: CASSYSRSGGTWYF; CDR3nt: TGTGCCAGCAGTTATAGTCGGAGTGGCGGGACTTGGTATTTT
v_gene: TRBV28; j_gene: TRBJ1-2; d_gene: NA; abundance: NA; CDR3aa: CASRPTDYGYTF; CDR3nt: TGTGCCAGCAGACCGACAGACTATGGCTACACCTTC
v_gene: TRBV2; j_gene: TRBJ2-2; d_gene: NA; abundance: NA; CDR3aa: CASSADRSGGELFF; CDR3nt: TGTGCCAGCAGTGCCGACAGGTCCGGCGGGGAGCTGTTTTTT
v_gene: TRBV6-5; j_gene: TRBJ2-3; d_gene: NA; abundance: NA; CDR3aa: CASSYGTPRASTDTQYF; CDR3nt: TGTGCCAGCAGTTACGGGACTCCTCGTGCTAGCACAGATACGCAGTATTTT
v_gene: TRBV6-1; j_gene: TRBJ1-2; d_gene: TRBD1; abundance: few; CDR3aa: CASSETGDRGDGYTF; CDR3nt: TGTGCCAGCAGTGAGACCGGGGACAGGGGCGATGGCTACACCTTC
v_gene: TRBV7-2; j_gene: TRBJ1-5; d_gene: TRBD1; abundance: NA; CDR3aa: CASSLVQGSNQPQHF; CDR3nt: TGTGCCAGCAGCTTAGTACAGGGGAGTAATCAGCCCCAGCATTTT
v_gene: TRBV6-1; j_gene: TRBJ1-2; d_gene: NA; abundance: NA; CDR3aa: CASSEDGGVGYGYTF; CDR3nt: TGTGCCAGCAGTGAAGACGGAGGGGTGGGCTATGGCTACACCTTC
v_gene: TRBV5-4; j_gene: TRBJ2-5; d_gene: NA; abundance: once; CDR3aa: CASSSLDREGTQYF; CDR3nt: TGTGCCAGCAGCTCCCTGGACAGGGAGGGGACCCAGTACTTC
v_gene: TRBV5-1; j_gene: TRBJ2-5; d_gene: NA; abundance: NA; CDR3aa: CASSVTPGQETQYF; CDR3nt: TGCGCCAGCAGCGTCACCCCCGGACAAGAGACCCAGTACTTC
v_gene: TRBV3-1; j_gene: TRBJ1-1; d_gene: NA; abundance: NA; CDR3aa: CASSQNMNTEAFF; CDR3nt: TGTGCCAGCAGCCAGAACATGAACACTGAAGCTTTCTTT
v_gene: TRBV28; j_gene: TRBJ2-3; d_gene: NA; abundance: NA; CDR3aa: CASFGSPSDTQYF; CDR3nt: TGTGCCAGCTTTGGCTCTCCCTCAGATACGCAGTATTTT
v_gene: TRBV18; j_gene: TRBJ2-3; d_gene: TRBD1; abundance: NA; CDR3aa: CASSLTSTGAVSDTQYF; CDR3nt: TGTGCCAGCTCACTGACCTCCACAGGGGCTGTTTCAGATACGCAGTATTTT
v_gene: TRBV29-1; j_gene: TRBJ1-5; d_gene: TRBD1; abundance: NA; CDR3aa: CSVHQGGNQPQHF; CDR3nt: TGCAGCGTCCATCAGGGGGGCAATCAGCCCCAGCATTTT
v_gene: TRBV5-6; j_gene: TRBJ2-2; d_gene: NA; abundance: NA; CDR3aa: CASSLDRGQYTGELFF; CDR3nt: TGTGCCAGCAGCTTGGACCGGGGGCAATACACCGGGGAGCTGTTTTTT
v_gene: TRBV18; j_gene: TRBJ1-3; d_gene: NA; abundance: NA; CDR3aa: CASSPLSPQGGNTIYF; CDR3nt: TGTGCCAGCTCACCACTTTCTCCGCAAGGGGGAAACACCATATATTTT
v_gene: TRBV6-2/TRBV6-3; j_gene: TRBJ2-5; d_gene: TRBD2; abundance: once; CDR3aa: CASSYSPGLRQETQYF; CDR3nt: TGTGCCAGCAGTTACTCTCCGGGACTACGGCAAGAGACCCAGTACTTC
v_gene: TRBV30; j_gene: TRBJ1-5; d_gene: NA; abundance: NA; CDR3aa: CAWSVNPDQPQHF; CDR3nt: TGTGCCTGGAGTGTTAACCCCGATCAGCCCCAGCATTTT
v_gene: TRBV4-2; j_gene: TRBJ2-2; d_gene: TRBD2; abundance: NA; CDR3aa: CASLAGDMNTGELFF; CDR3nt: TGTGCCAGCCTAGCGGGGGATATGAACACCGGGGAGCTGTTTTTT
v_gene: TRBV12-3/TRBV12-4; j_gene: TRBJ2-1; d_gene: NA; abundance: NA; CDR3aa: CASSLAGSSYNEQFF; CDR3nt: TGTGCCAGCAGTTTGGCGGGTAGCTCCTACAATGAGCAGTTCTTC
v_gene: TRBV5-1; j_gene: TRBJ1-5; d_gene: NA; abundance: NA; CDR3aa: CASSLEFNQPQHF; CDR3nt: TGCGCCAGCAGCTTGGAGTTCAATCAGCCCCAGCATTTT
v_gene: TRBV30; j_gene: TRBJ1-1; d_gene: NA; abundance: NA; CDR3aa: CAWSVGVSKTEAFF; CDR3nt: TGTGCCTGGAGTGTGGGGGTGTCGAAGACTGAAGCTTTCTTT
v_gene: TRBV16; j_gene: TRBJ1-5; d_gene: NA; abundance: NA; CDR3aa: CASSQSSGGNQPQHF; CDR3nt: TGTGCCAGCAGCCAGAGTTCCGGAGGCAATCAGCCCCAGCATTTT
v_gene: TRBV3-1; j_gene: TRBJ1-2; d_gene: TRBD1; abundance: NA; CDR3aa: CASSQPIQGRSVGYTF; CDR3nt: TGTGCCAGCAGCCAACCCATACAGGGGCGGAGTGTTGGCTACACCTTC
v_gene: TRBV10-3; j_gene: TRBJ2-7; d_gene: NA; abundance: NA; CDR3aa: CAIGRQGYEQYF; CDR3nt: TGTGCCATCGGAAGGCAGGGCTACGAGCAGTACTTC
v_gene: TRBV6-6; j_gene: TRBJ2-5; d_gene: NA; abundance: NA; CDR3aa: CASRPPGAEETQYF; CDR3nt: TGTGCCAGCAGACCCCCAGGGGCAGAAGAGACCCAGTACTTC
v_gene: TRBV7-2; j_gene: TRBJ1-2; d_gene: TRBD1; abundance: NA; CDR3aa: CASSLARRQGAGGYTF; CDR3nt: TGTGCCAGCAGCTTAGCGCGACGTCAGGGGGCAGGTGGCTACACCTTC
v_gene: TRBV6-5; j_gene: TRBJ2-3; d_gene: NA; abundance: NA; CDR3aa: CASSPQGSTDTQYF; CDR3nt: TGTGCCAGCAGCCCCCAGGGGAGCACAGATACGCAGTATTTT
v_gene: TRBV6-5; j_gene: TRBJ2-7; d_gene: NA; abundance: NA; CDR3aa: CASRGPGEQYF; CDR3nt: TGTGCCAGCAGGGGGCCGGGCGAGCAGTACTTC
v_gene: TRBV9; j_gene: TRBJ2-2; d_gene: NA; abundance: few; CDR3aa: CASSVGGWGNTGELFF; CDR3nt: TGTGCCAGCAGCGTAGGAGGCTGGGGGAACACCGGGGAGCTGTTTTTT
v_gene: TRBV7-8; j_gene: TRBJ1-3; d_gene: NA; abundance: NA; CDR3aa: CASTKRTGNTIYF; CDR3nt: TGTGCCAGCACCAAACGGACTGGAAACACCATATATTTT
v_gene: TRBV5-1; j_gene: TRBJ2-7; d_gene: TRBD2; abundance: NA; CDR3aa: CASSLNLAGATYEQYF; CDR3nt: TGCGCCAGCAGCTTGAATCTAGCGGGGGCCACCTACGAGCAGTACTTC
v_gene: TRBV11-3; j_gene: TRBJ2-1; d_gene: NA; abundance: NA; CDR3aa: CASSLEGGGSAAYEQFF; CDR3nt: TGTGCCAGCAGCTTAGAGGGGGGCGGAAGCGCCGCCTACGAGCAGTTCTTC
v_gene: TRBV11-2; j_gene: TRBJ1-5; d_gene: TRBD1; abundance: once; CDR3aa: CASSPGTGGRPGNQPQHF; CDR3nt: TGTGCCAGCAGCCCCGGGACAGGGGGCCGCCCTGGCAATCAGCCCCAGCATTTT
v_gene: TRBV7-2; j_gene: TRBJ1-5; d_gene: NA; abundance: NA; CDR3aa: CASSLGQTSNQPQHF; CDR3nt: TGTGCCAGCAGCTTAGGACAAACCAGCAATCAGCCCCAGCATTTT
v_gene: TRBV7-3; j_gene: TRBJ2-7; d_gene: TRBD1; abundance: NA; CDR3aa: CASSLHLGQGYEQYF; CDR3nt: TGTGCCAGCAGCCTACACCTGGGACAGGGGTACGAGCAGTACTTC
v_gene: TRBV7-2; j_gene: TRBJ2-1; d_gene: NA; abundance: NA; CDR3aa: CASSLYPRLTYNEQFF; CDR3nt: TGTGCCAGCAGCTTGTATCCTAGGCTAACCTACAATGAGCAGTTCTTC
v_gene: TRBV19; j_gene: TRBJ1-2; d_gene: NA; abundance: NA; CDR3aa: CASTPRSPNYGYTF; CDR3nt: TGTGCCAGTACCCCACGATCTCCTAACTATGGCTACACCTTC
v_gene: TRBV3-1; j_gene: TRBJ1-4; d_gene: NA; abundance: NA; CDR3aa: CASSQDISGKLFF; CDR3nt: TGTGCCAGCAGCCAAGATATCTCCGGAAAACTGTTTTTT
v_gene: TRBV5-1; j_gene: TRBJ2-7; d_gene: TRBD1; abundance: NA; CDR3aa: CASSGDRGTPREQYF; CDR3nt: TGCGCCAGCAGCGGCGACAGGGGGACTCCTCGCGAGCAGTACTTC
v_gene: TRBV28; j_gene: TRBJ2-5; d_gene: TRBD2; abundance: NA; CDR3aa: CASTGGRDRTQYF; CDR3nt: TGTGCCAGCACCGGGGGGAGGGACCGGACCCAGTACTTC
v_gene: TRBV7-2; j_gene: TRBJ2-1; d_gene: NA; abundance: NA; CDR3aa: CASSPYQTNEQFF; CDR3nt: TGTGCCAGCAGCCCGTACCAAACCAATGAGCAGTTCTTC
v_gene: TRBV6-1; j_gene: TRBJ2-3; d_gene: TRBD2; abundance: NA; CDR3aa: CASNPGLANTDTQYF; CDR3nt: TGTGCCAGCAACCCGGGACTAGCGAACACAGATACGCAGTATTTT
v_gene: TRBV24-1; j_gene: TRBJ2-2; d_gene: NA; abundance: NA; CDR3aa: CATSDSGLLHTGELFF; CDR3nt: TGTGCCACCAGTGACTCCGGACTACTCCACACCGGGGAGCTGTTTTTT
v_gene: TRBV27; j_gene: TRBJ1-5; d_gene: TRBD1; abundance: NA; CDR3aa: CASRDRVRVNQPQHF; CDR3nt: TGTGCCAGCAGGGACAGGGTGAGGGTCAATCAGCCCCAGCATTTT
v_gene: TRBV29-1; j_gene: TRBJ1-1; d_gene: NA; abundance: NA; CDR3aa: CSVEDGLGTEAFF; CDR3nt: TGCAGCGTTGAAGACGGGTTGGGCACTGAAGCTTTCTTT